The 22 T cell receptor beta chains listed next were all sequenced from one sample in a study of blood T cell repertoires in COVID-19. Produced via immunoSEQ multiplex PCR; TCRdb's table is partial and in-frame only. The profile shows tens of thousands of clones, approximately 78% of them singletons. Sequencing used peripheral blood. These receptors were obtained from a human donor in a cohort sampled during active COVID-19.

The chain is built from TRBV7-9 and TRBJ1-4; 7 bases align to TRBD1. Trimming at V came to 0 bases and at J to 8 bases, leaving 6 bases not matched to a gene. The germline CDR1 and CDR2 sequences are SEHNR and FQNEAQ (reference sequence). CDR3 length: 15 amino acids. CDR3 nucleotide sequence: TGTGCCAGCAGCTTAGCGACAGGGCTTAGGGAAAAACTGTTTTTT. Translating it yields CASSLATGLREKLFF.

This clone came up once. This sequence joins TRBV3-1 (or the pseudogene TRBV3-2) and TRBJ1-2; no clear D gene. CDR1 and CDR2 from the germline V gene are LGHDT and YNNKEL (reference sequence). This CDR3 spans 16 amino acids. The V end was cut by 1 base, the J end by 2 bases, with 14 bases between. CDR3 DNA sequence: TGTGCCAGCAGCCAAGGAAAGACGGGAGGAAACTATGGCTACACCTTC. Protein: CASSQGKTGGNYGYTF.

The J gene is TRBJ1-6, the V gene TRBV6-2 or TRBV6-3; possible D gene TRBD1, 6 bases. The CDR3 has 13 amino acids. Trimming took 5 bases from V and 9 from J, leaving 11 bases between them. Germline V CDR1 and CDR2: MNHEY, SVGEGT. Here the CDR3 reads CASSHPQGSPLHF. CDR3 bases: TGTGCCAGCAGTCACCCACAGGGTTCACCCCTCCACTTT.

The chain uses TRBV19 and TRBJ1-5, with 7 bases identical to TRBD1. Germline V gene lookup returns CDR1 LNHDA and CDR2 SQIVND (reference sequence). This CDR3 has 16 amino acids. J gave up 3 bases and V 4 bases, and 9 bases lay outside the gene matches. DNA of the CDR3: TGTGCCAGTAGTAGGGGGACAGCGACTAACAATCAGCCCCAGCATTTT. It translates to CASSRGTATNNQPQHF.

This clone was seen a handful of times. The V gene is TRBV4-1, the J gene TRBJ2-1, with 9 bases lining up with TRBD1. CDR3 size: 17 residues. Germline V gives CDR1 MGHRA, CDR2 YSYEKL. V lost 1 base and J lost 9; bases outside the gene matches: 13. The chain's CDR3 is CASSQATTGTGKSEQFF. The CDR3 region has the DNA TGCGCCAGCAGCCAAGCCACCACCGGGACAGGGAAGAGTGAGCAGTTCTTC.

V is TRBV10-1 and J is TRBJ2-2; D not certain. V lost 8 bases to trimming and J lost 0 bases, with 4 bases between them. This CDR3 comprises 12 residues. Germline V lookup: CDR1 WNHNN, CDR2 SYGVQD (reference sequence). The CDR3 DNA sequence: TGCGCCAGCCGTTCGAACACCGGGGAGCTGTTTTTT. Encoded protein: CASRSNTGELFF.

The genes are TRBV5-5 and TRBJ2-3; 8 bases match TRBD2. The germline V gene encodes CDR1 SGHKS and CDR2 YYEKEE (reference sequence). V lost 3 bases to trimming and J lost 8 bases; unmatched junction nucleotides: 8. The CDR3 sequence is 14 residues long. The CDR3 DNA reads as TGTGCCAGCAGCTCCAACGGGGGGGCAGGTACGCAGTATTTT. It translates to CASSSNGGAGTQYF.

The chain has TRBV5-1 and TRBJ1-4, with TRBD1 matching 7 bases. The germline CDR1 and CDR2 sequences are SGHRS and YFSETQ. The trim removed 5 bases at V and 4 bases at J, leaving 5 bases unmatched. The CDR3 length is 14 residues. Written as DNA, the CDR3 is TGCGCCAGCAGGGAGGGGACAGTTAATGAAAAACTGTTTTTT. It is translated as CASREGTVNEKLFF.

The V gene is TRBV12-3 or TRBV12-4, the J gene TRBJ1-5; the D gene is possibly TRBD1 (5 bases). V gave up 5 bases and J gave up 4 bases, with 9 bases separating them. The CDR3 totals 13 residues. The CDR3 here is CASSHTGNQPQHF. The CDR3 bases are TGTGCCAGCAGTCATACAGGAAATCAGCCCCAGCATTTT.

A word on this clone: One end of the junction fails to match germline, which may point to a read error. The chain is built from TRBV7-7 and TRBJ2-3; TRBD2 might be the D (6 bases). There are 13 residues in the CDR3. The V gene's germline CDR1 is SSHAT and CDR2 FNYEAQ (reference sequence). The DNA of the CDR3 is TGTGCTAGCAGCTTAGACCGGGGGGATACGCAGTATTTT. The encoded protein is CASSLDRGDTQYF.

The chain has TRBV3-1 (or the pseudogene TRBV3-2) and TRBJ1-2, with 10 bases that match TRBD1. Trimming cost V 6 bases and J 7 bases; bases outside gene matches: 5. The germline gives CDR1 LGHDT, CDR2 YNNKEL (reference sequence). The length of the CDR3 is 13 residues. The CDR3 nucleotides read TGTGCCAGCAGACGGACAGGGGGTCGTGGCTACACCTTC. It is translated as CASRRTGGRGYTF.

The chain couples TRBV19 to TRBJ1-5; D not certain. Germline CDR1 and CDR2: LNHDA and SQIVND (reference sequence). Between the trimmed V and J ends, which lost 2 bases and 7 bases, there was a span of 15 bases. The length of the CDR3 is 15 residues. In nucleotides, the CDR3 is TGTGCCAGTAGTATATCACGGGGAGGGTGGCAGCCCCAGCATTTT. Amino acid sequence: CASSISRGGWQPQHF.

The CDR3 bases are TGTGCCAGCAGCCCAGGGACTAGCGGGGGGGCCGCAGATACGCAGTATTTT. Its translation: CASSPGTSGGAADTQYF. The chain employs TRBV5-4 and TRBJ2-3; 16 bases fit TRBD2. With V trimmed by 4 bases and J by 4 bases, 6 bases remained unmatched. Germline values: CDR1 SGHNT, CDR2 YYREEE (reference sequence). CDR3 length: 17 amino acids.

The chain links TRBV27 to TRBJ1-6, with D unresolved. The CDR3 is made up of 14 amino acids. Trimming pared 6 bases from V and 7 bases from J, leaving 13 bases between. The V gene's germline CDR1 is MNHEY and CDR2 SMNVEV (reference sequence). CDR3 coding DNA: TGTGCCAGCAGCCTATATCCTACGAATTCACCCCTCCACTTT. It is translated as CASSLYPTNSPLHF.

This clone has a handful of counts. V usage is TRBV15 and J usage is TRBJ1-2; D might be TRBD1 (6 bases). Germline CDR1 reads LNHNV; CDR2 reads YYDKDF (reference sequence). This CDR3 region has 14 residues. The V end was cut by 3 bases, the J end by 4 bases, with 12 bases between. The CDR3 DNA reads TGTGCCACCAGCAGGGACAGCCTTGCCTATGGCTACACCTTC. It encodes CATSRDSLAYGYTF.

The chain recombines TRBV24-1 with TRBJ1-4; 11 nucleotides match TRBD1. Germline loops: CDR1 KGHDR, CDR2 SFDVKD. The CDR3 extends over 18 amino acids. J was trimmed by 0 bases and V by 5 bases; bases with no gene match: 7. CDR3 amino acids: CATSARTGGHSTNEKLFF. DNA for the CDR3: TGTGCCACCAGTGCGCGGACAGGGGGCCATTCAACTAATGAAAAACTGTTTTTT.

The chain joins TRBV7-9 to TRBJ1-6; 8 nucleotides align to TRBD1. Trimming removed 5 bases from V and 8 bases from J; junction bases left unmatched: 5. In germline, CDR1 is SEHNR, CDR2 FQNEAQ (reference sequence). CDR3 length: 14 residues. In DNA form, the CDR3 reads TGTGCCAGCAGCCCGGACAGGGATTATTCACCCCTCCACTTT. Residues: CASSPDRDYSPLHF.

This clone was seen a single time. The J gene is TRBJ1-2, the V gene TRBV9; tentative D call: TRBD1 (6 bases). From germline, CDR1 is SGDLS and CDR2 YYNGEE. With 5 bases removed from V and 4 bases from J, the gap between germline ends came to 12 bases. This CDR3 has 13 amino acids. CDR3 DNA: TGTGCCAGCAGTCGCCCAGGGGTCTATGGCTACACCTTC. It encodes CASSRPGVYGYTF.

The chain couples TRBV5-5 to TRBJ1-1; D is uncertain. Germline loops: CDR1 SGHKS, CDR2 YYEKEE (reference sequence). Trimming removed 1 base at V and 11 bases at J, with 15 bases between. The CDR3 has 13 residues. CDR3 in amino acids: CASSLSREEKAFF. The CDR3 coding sequence is TGTGCCAGCAGCTTGTCCCGGGAAGAAAAGGCTTTCTTT. Filled out from reference TRBV5-5 and TRBJ1-1, the complete variable domain reads DAGVTQSPTHLIKTRGQQVTLRCSPISGHKSVSWYQQVLGQGPQFIFQYYEKEERGRGNFPDRFSARQFPNYSSELNVNALLLGDSALYLCASSLSREEKAFFGQGTRLTVV.

This sequence joins TRBV11-2 and TRBJ1-2, with TRBD1 as a possible D gene (6 bases). The CDR3 is 13 residues long. Germline V gives CDR1 SGHAT, CDR2 FQNNGV. V lost 0 bases to trimming and J lost 8 bases, with 10 bases between them. CDR3 sequence reads: CASSLEGHSGYTF. For the CDR3, the DNA is TGTGCCAGCAGCTTAGAGGGACACAGCGGCTACACCTTC.

V usage is TRBV6-1 and J usage is TRBJ1-2; possible D gene TRBD1, 6 bases. CDR3 size: 13 residues. The germline CDR1 and CDR2 sequences are MNHNS and SASEGT. Trimming left V 3 bases short and J 8 bases short, with 13 bases between. The CDR3 here is CASSDRQARGYTF. The DNA of the CDR3 is TGTGCCAGCAGTGATAGACAGGCAAGGGGCTACACCTTC.

The rearrangement uses TRBV23-1 and TRBJ1-2; D uncertain. TRBV23-1 is an ORF, and what it does is uncertain. CDR3 length equals 16 residues. Trimming pared 0 bases from V and 0 bases from J, leaving 11 bases between. The CDR3 reads CASSQSSVKANYGYTF. CDR3 DNA sequence: TGCGCCAGCAGTCAATCGAGTGTAAAAGCTAACTATGGCTACACCTTC.